The rows below give T cell receptor beta chains drawn from one sample of a study of blood T cell repertoires in COVID-19. Sequencing used immunoSEQ multiplex PCR; TCRdb keeps in-frame clones, though not all of them. The sample records over 250,000 clones, more than 75% being singletons. The source material was peripheral blood. These receptors were collected from a man aged 40-49 years who had recovered from COVID-19. The conserved cysteine and the conserved F or W are not part of the CDR3 here. Each record gives: V gene, CDR3 protein.

TRBV27	ASSLDRGPNQPQH
TRBV10-2	ASSRLAGPSGNTIY
TRBV6-2/TRBV6-3	ASSLFGGSAGELF
TRBV6-4	ASSEGLAGGDEQF
TRBV6-5	ASSPSPDREAF
TRBV18	ASSKLGQGIGNTIY
TRBV6-5	ASSYWGTAPSNGYT
TRBV15	ATSARGSGYEQY
TRBV19	ASSTTGTLGHEQF
TRBV5-4	ASSTGTSGRPLHEQY
TRBV7-2	ASSLDPGGQPDEQF
TRBV6-5	ASSSWEGGAEKLF
TRBV4-2	ASSQEPGAAGRNYEQY
TRBV27	ASSLSTGGAYGYT
TRBV10-3	AISLQGTDTQY
TRBV21-1	ASSNTKFEAKNIQY
TRBV9	ASSVSGSTDTQY